This TCR beta chain was sequenced in a study of CXCR3-negative and CXCR3-positive naive CD8 T cells. The study, taken as a whole, reports: CXCR3-negative and CXCR3-positive naive cells shared comparable TRBV-TRBJ usage, but memory cells did not. CD5 surface expression was similar among naive subsets, and TCR strength was estimated by inference from TRB CDR3 properties. TRB CDR3 hydrophobicity was greater in CXCR3-positive naive cells than in CXCR3-negative naive cells. Fresh PBMCs served for most assays, and CXCR3 expression fell partially after cryopreservation.

A note on this clonotype: No antigen is known for it.

UMI labels and 5' RACE were used to prepare the TRB cDNA libraries. With the 5' RACE reads reprocessed, TCRdb shows one record per CDR3 protein and no DNA. The sample holds around 160,000 distinct CDR3 sequences. Germline V gene data show CDR1 as SEHNR and CDR2 as FQNEAQ (reference sequence). This CDR3 has 13 amino acids. At about 270,000 cells each, triplicate sorts were carried out for each CD8+ T cell subset. This receptor was identified in a human donor in good health. Some clones in this sample may be carry-over from other donors' samples. Sequenced input: naive CXCR3+ CD8+ T cells from blood. Sample subset: CD45RO-CCR7+CD27+CD95- naive CD8+ T cells expressing CXCR3 (TNR3+). The J gene is TRBJ2-6, the V gene TRBV7-9. CDR3 region: CASRAAGANVLTF. Using reference TRBV7-9 and TRBJ2-6 for the parts outside the CDR3, the full variable domain is DTGVSQNPRHKITKRGQNVTFRCDPISEHNRLYWYRQTLGQGPEFLTYFQNEAQLEKSRLLSDRFSAERPKGSFSTLEIQRTEQGDSAMYLCASRAAGANVLTFGAGSRLTVL.